This T cell receptor beta chain derives from a study of blood T cells in healthy people across ages. General observations from the study: Older age went with lower TCR beta diversity per million T cells, in a roughly linear way.

Germline assignment: CDR1 SQVTM and CDR2 ANQGSEA. The CDR3 totals 13 residues. V lost 4 bases to trimming and J lost 15 bases, with 22 bases between them. The second PCR ran 7 to 11 cycles with a sample-barcoded 5' primer and J-beta primers. Each CDR3 protein is one row after TCRdb ran MiXCR on the 5' RACE reads. The sample consists of 1.5 million or so distinct CDR3 sequences, roughly two fifths of them appearing once. This clonotype has a handful of counts. Antigen unknown. The TCR was taken from a woman aged 18-29 years in good health. Material for sequencing was blood. The rearrangement joins TRBV29-1 to TRBJ2-1; D is possibly TRBD1 (6 bases). The CDR3 nucleotides are TGCAGCGTTGCTGGACAGATCCCTACTTTGCGGTTCTTC. This translates into CSVAGQIPTLRFF.